This TCR beta chain was identified during a study of T cells after posttransplantation cyclophosphamide. The repertoire was sequenced with immunoSEQ multiplex PCR; TCRdb's copy has only in-frame clones and lacks some. The sample yields 30,000 to 45,000 clones, around four fifths seen once. The V gene's germline CDR1 is LGHNT and CDR2 FRNRAP. V dropped 2 bases and J dropped 6; count of bases not matched to a gene: 9. The CDR3 has 17 residues. Busulfan-fludarabine conditioning, marrow transplant, and cyclophosphamide on days +3 and +4 were administered. Source: CD4+ T cells sorted from blood, taken about 1,900 days after a stem cell transplant with posttransplant cyclophosphamide. The V call is TRBV12-5, the J call TRBJ2-2, with 10 bases aligning to TRBD2. The sequence came from a female patient aged 35 to 55 who received an allogeneic stem cell transplant from a related donor, was CMV-positive, and had no GVHD. Some T cells may be graft donor cells. This CDR3 is CASGLFLAGGRAGELFF. The CDR3 DNA is TGTGCTAGTGGTTTGTTTTTAGCGGGGGGAAGGGCCGGGGAGCTGTTTTTT.